The clone carrying this T cell receptor (beta chain) was recorded many times. What it binds is not known. Next came a second PCR, run for about 7 to 12 cycles, which used a sample-barcoded 5' primer along with a J-beta primer mix. TCRdb itself ran the 5' RACE reads through MiXCR, one entry per CDR3 protein. The sample has about 650,000 distinct CDR3 sequences, approximately 31% seen once. The sample comes from a study of blood T cells in healthy people across ages. General observations from the study: Per million T cells, TCR beta diversity dropped roughly linearly as age increased.

Donors gave roughly 9.1 milliliters of peripheral blood apiece. The CDR3 totals 14 residues. CDR1 is MNHNY, CDR2 SVGAGI, per germline (reference sequence). With 10 bases clipped from V and 3 bases from J, the junction kept 8 bases outside the gene matches. The TCR comes from a woman aged 80 or older in good health. The V gene is TRBV6-6, the J gene TRBJ2-1; TRBD2 matches at 8 bases. The sequenced sample was blood. As DNA, the CDR3 is TGTGCCATCCGCCGCGGGGGGATCTACAATGAGCAGTTCTTC. This codes for CAIRRGGIYNEQFF.